The 31 T cell receptor beta chains below were found in one sample sequenced in a study of spatial heterogeneity in lung cancer. General study points: Within tumors, counts of expanded alpha and beta TCRs tracked tumor mutation counts.

This sample's time point: sample taken at primary tumor resection. What these receptors recognize is not known. Each CDR3 protein is one row after TCRdb ran MiXCR on the 5' RACE reads. Of about 14,000 distinct CDR3 sequences in the sample, 4.7% were seen once. Material: lung tumor tissue, obtained at surgery. These receptors all stem from a female donor with early-stage non-small cell lung cancer.

In the case of this clonotype: Possible read error: a much larger clone is one base away. With the library built for alpha chains, this beta chain is off target and its frequency is not meaningful. The chain recombines TRBV7-9 with TRBJ2-7; D is possibly TRBD1 (6 bases). The CDR3 covers 16 residues. V was clipped by 5 bases and J by 2 bases, with 19 bases between them. The germline gives CDR1 SEHNR, CDR2 FQNEAQ (reference sequence). The CDR3 DNA sequence: TGTGCCAGCAGCCAGCAGATAGGGGGAACTGCCTACGAGCAGTACTTC. Amino acids: CASSQQIGGTAYEQYF.

This clonotype was counted many times. Found in a library prepared for alpha chains, this beta chain is an off-target read, and its abundance has little meaning. The chain links TRBV2 to TRBJ1-6, with D hard to call. The CDR3 has 13 amino acids. Germline loops: CDR1 SNHLY, CDR2 FYNNEI. Trimming took off 7 bases at V and 7 bases at J, with 11 bases between the two ends. DNA of the CDR3: TGTGCCAGCAACGACAACCTCAATTCACCCCTCCACTTT. This gives the protein CASNDNLNSPLHF.

This clonotype has ten or more counts. With the library built for alpha chains, this beta chain is off target and its frequency is not meaningful. The genes are TRBV2 and TRBJ1-2; 7 positions agree with TRBD1. This CDR3 is built from 14 residues. In germline, CDR1 is SNHLY, CDR2 FYNNEI. The ends lost 10 bases at V and 0 bases at J; junction bases unmatched: 8. Here the CDR3 reads CATVTQGANYGYTF. The CDR3 coding sequence is TGTGCCACCGTAACCCAGGGGGCTAACTATGGCTACACCTTC.

This clonotype has at least ten counts. Within a library made for alpha chains, this beta chain is off target, and its count is uninformative. The chain recombines TRBV6-5 with TRBJ2-3, with D unresolved. The CDR3 consists of 12 residues. V was trimmed by 5 bases and J by 5 bases, leaving 8 bases between them. CDR1 and CDR2 from the germline V gene are MNHEY and SVGAGI. DNA of the CDR3: TGTGCCAGCAGTAGGAGAAAAGATACGCAGTATTTT. This encodes CASSRRKDTQYF.

This clonotype appeared many times. The size of this beta chain means little, since it is a stray read in a library made for alpha chains. This sequence joins TRBV20-1 and TRBJ1-2; a weak D match, TRBD1 (5 bases). Germline assignment: CDR1 DFQATT and CDR2 SNEGSKA (reference sequence). Deletions cut 2 bases from V and 0 bases from J, with 13 bases between. The CDR3 runs 15 residues. Here the CDR3 DNA reads TGCAGTGCTAGAAAATCGGGACGCGCTAACTATGGCTACACCTTC. It codes for CSARKSGRANYGYTF.

This clonotype was recorded many times. A library made for alpha chains picked up this beta chain off target, so its size means little. The V call is TRBV7-2, the J call TRBJ1-2, with TRBD1 matching over 7 bases. The ends lost 4 bases at V and 0 bases at J; junction bases unmatched: 5. This CDR3 comprises 15 residues. Germline values: CDR1 SGHTA, CDR2 FQGNSA. For the CDR3, the DNA is TGTGCCAGCAGCTCCCGGGACAGAGCTAACTATGGCTACACCTTC. Protein product: CASSSRDRANYGYTF.

Ten or more counts support this clonotype. This beta chain lies outside the target of a library built for alpha chains; its clone size means little. The V call is TRBV7-3, the J call TRBJ2-5; D not resolved. V was cut by 5 bases and J by 0 bases, with 10 bases left in between. The CDR3 covers 14 residues. Germline CDR1 reads SGHTA; CDR2 reads FQGTGA. The CDR3 spells CASSAMGYQETQYF. CDR3 coding DNA: TGTGCCAGCAGCGCAATGGGGTACCAAGAGACCCAGTACTTC.

Remarks on this clonotype: Because this beta chain is a stray read in a library intended to capture alpha chains, its abundance should not be given much weight. This chain links TRBV20-1 with TRBJ2-7; possibly TRBD2 for D (6 bases). The CDR3 has 13 amino acids. V shed 5 bases and J shed 6 bases, with 17 bases lying between them. The germline V gene has CDR1 DFQATT and CDR2 SNEGSKA (reference sequence). As DNA, the CDR3 is TGCAGTGCTCCTAGGGACGGAGGGGTCGAGCAGTACTTC. This translates into CSAPRDGGVEQYF.

The table lists this clonotype with many counts. With the library built for alpha chains, this beta chain is off target and its frequency is not meaningful. The chain joins TRBV7-2 to TRBJ2-2; D is undetermined. The CDR3 runs 15 residues. Germline V gene data show CDR1 as SGHTA and CDR2 as FQGNSA. V was trimmed by 1 base and J by 0 bases, leaving 6 bases between them. The CDR3 DNA follows: TGTGCCAGCAGCTTAGGCTCTGCGAACACCGGGGAGCTGTTTTTT. Protein product: CASSLGSANTGELFF.

This clonotype is deemed medium-sized (0.01 to 0.1%). This beta chain slipped into a library made for alpha chains as a stray read, so its size is not meaningful. This chain connects TRBV2 to TRBJ1-6; D might be TRBD1 (6 bases). V gave up 1 base and J gave up 6 bases, with 10 bases separating them. CDR3 size: 15 residues. Germline V lookup: CDR1 SNHLY, CDR2 FYNNEI. The CDR3 region is CASSEVPGVNSPLHF. DNA for the CDR3: TGTGCCAGCAGTGAAGTTCCAGGGGTTAATTCACCCCTCCACTTT.

The table lists this clonotype with a few counts. With the library built for alpha chains, this beta chain is off target and its frequency is not meaningful. CDR3 DNA sequence: TGTGCCAGCAGTTCTGAAGCGGGGGGGTTCTACGAGCAGTACTTC. Its protein product is CASSSEAGGFYEQYF. The V gene is TRBV27, the J gene TRBJ2-7; 10 bases line up with TRBD2. Germline V CDR1 and CDR2: MNHEY, SMNVEV (reference sequence). This CDR3 region has 15 residues. Trimming at V came to 4 bases and at J to 3 bases, leaving 6 bases not matched to a gene.

This clonotype was counted many times. Little can be read into the size of this beta chain, an off-target read in a library designed for alpha chains. The chain has TRBV7-9 and TRBJ1-1, with 7 bases lining up with TRBD1. The CDR3 totals 15 residues. CDR1 and CDR2 from the germline V gene are SEHNR and FQNEAQ (reference sequence). The V and J ends lost 1 base and 11 bases, in that order; junction bases with no gene match: 13. CDR3 loop: CASSLGTGAWSGAFF. DNA for the CDR3: TGTGCCAGCAGCTTAGGCACAGGGGCCTGGAGCGGGGCTTTCTTT.

This clonotype was observed at least ten times. This beta chain slipped into a library made for alpha chains as a stray read, so its size is not meaningful. The chain has TRBV10-1 and TRBJ2-5; 8 bases are a match to TRBD1. The germline V gene has CDR1 WNHNN and CDR2 SYGVQD (reference sequence). The CDR3 runs to 14 residues. J lost 4 bases, V lost 2 bases, and 3 bases had no gene match. CDR3 sequence (DNA): TGCGCCAGCAGTGAGACAGGGGGAACAGAGACCCAGTACTTC. Protein product: CASSETGGTETQYF.

In this sample, this clonotype turned up many times. The library was designed around alpha chains, so this beta chain is a stray read whose abundance carries little weight. This rearrangement joins TRBV29-1 to TRBJ1-2; a weak D match, TRBD1 (6 bases). The germline CDR1 and CDR2 sequences are SQVTM and ANQGSEA. V was clipped by 6 bases and J by 8 bases, with 19 bases between them. CDR3 length: 13 amino acids. CDR3 DNA: TGCAGCGTCATCATACAGGGACGGCAGGGCTACACCTTC. Its protein product is CSVIIQGRQGYTF. The variable domain in full, with the rest retrieved from reference TRBV29-1 and TRBJ1-2, is SAVISQKPSRDICQRGTSLTIQCQVDSQVTMMFWYRQQPGQSLTLIATANQGSEATYESGFVIDKFPISRPNLTFSTLTVSNMSPEDSSIYLCSVIIQGRQGYTFGSGTRLTVV.

This clonotype was observed many times. Found in a library prepared for alpha chains, this beta chain is an off-target read, and its abundance has little meaning. J is TRBJ2-3 and V is TRBV5-1; D is uncertain. V lost 5 bases and J lost 0, with 10 bases in between. The germline V gene encodes CDR1 SGHRS and CDR2 YFSETQ. CDR3 length equals 14 residues. CDR3 sequence: CASSWQASTDTQYF. In DNA, the CDR3 is TGCGCCAGCAGTTGGCAGGCTAGCACAGATACGCAGTATTTT.

This clonotype was observed many times. With the library built for alpha chains, this beta chain is off target and its frequency is not meaningful. V and J are TRBV14 and TRBJ2-2; TRBD2 might be the D (6 bases). Trimming stripped 4 bases from V and 2 bases from J, with 11 bases between. The CDR3 contains 15 residues. Germline-derived CDR1 and CDR2 are SGHDN and FVKESK. The DNA of the CDR3 is TGTGCCAGCAGCCGGGACTCTATTAACACCGGGGAGCTGTTTTTT. Its translation: CASSRDSINTGELFF.

This clonotype was found many times. A library made for alpha chains picked up this beta chain off target, so its size means little. This chain connects TRBV29-1 to TRBJ1-5; perhaps TRBD1 as D (6 bases). CDR1 and CDR2 from the germline V gene are SQVTM and ANQGSEA. V lost 4 bases, J lost 4 bases, and 17 bases lay in between. The CDR3 spans 15 residues. The DNA of the CDR3 is TGCAGCGTTGCACACACAGGGTCCCCAAATCAGCCCCAGCATTTT. Amino acids: CSVAHTGSPNQPQHF.

This clonotype appeared many times. This beta chain came through as a stray read in a library set up for alpha chains, and its size says little. The chain carries TRBV7-6 and TRBJ2-7; D is ambiguous. This CDR3 comprises 13 residues. Germline assignment: CDR1 SGHVS and CDR2 FNYEAQ. Trimming pared 5 bases from V and 3 bases from J, leaving 11 bases between. CDR3 in DNA: TGTGCCAGCAGCCTGAACCGGTACTACGAGCAGTACTTC. This gives the protein CASSLNRYYEQYF.

This clonotype was recorded many times. Found in a library prepared for alpha chains, this beta chain is an off-target read, and its abundance has little meaning. The V gene is TRBV7-2, the J gene TRBJ1-2; D ambiguous. The germline V gene encodes CDR1 SGHTA and CDR2 FQGNSA. The CDR3 consists of 13 residues. Trimming took 4 bases from V and 8 from J, leaving 14 bases between them. The CDR3 sequence: CASSYRTALGYTF. In DNA form, the CDR3 reads TGTGCCAGCAGCTACCGGACGGCGTTGGGCTACACCTTC.

There are many counts of this clonotype. The junction differs from germline at one of its ends, possibly a read error. Found in a library prepared for alpha chains, this beta chain is an off-target read, and its abundance has little meaning. V is TRBV29-1 and J is TRBJ2-5; TRBD2 matches at 7 bases. Germline lookup yields CDR1 SQVTM and CDR2 ANQGSEA. CDR3 length: 12 amino acids. The chain's CDR3 is CSGEWGGETQYF. The DNA for the CDR3 is TGCAGCGGTGAATGGGGGGGGGAGACCCAGTACTTC.

This clonotype appeared many times. As an off-target read in a library built for alpha chains, this beta chain has a frequency of little significance. The chain combines TRBV10-3 with TRBJ1-1; the D is unclear. The V end was cut by 3 bases, the J end by 1 base, with 9 bases between. CDR1 ENHRY and CDR2 SYGVKD come from the germline V gene. The CDR3 loop spans 14 amino acids. This chain's CDR3 is CAISEPGPNTEAFF. The CDR3 DNA follows: TGTGCCATCAGTGAACCAGGTCCGAACACTGAAGCTTTCTTT.

By frequency in the sample, this clonotype is medium-sized. Since the library was made to target alpha chains, this beta chain is a stray read and its abundance is not meaningful. The chain couples TRBV28 to TRBJ1-2; D not certain. The length of the CDR3 is 11 residues. Germline CDR1 and CDR2: MDHEN and SYDVKM. Deletions cut 3 bases from V and 10 bases from J, with 9 bases between. Written as DNA, the CDR3 is TGTGCCAGCAGTTTTGTTTTCGCCTACACCTTC. It is translated as CASSFVFAYTF.

The sample holds many counts of this clonotype. This beta chain turned up in a library designed for alpha chains; as an off-target read, its abundance says little. CDR3 nucleotide sequence: TGTGCCAGCAGTTTATACCGGACAGGGACCGAGCAGTACTTC. It yields the protein CASSLYRTGTEQYF. The chain recombines TRBV12-3 or TRBV12-4 with TRBJ2-7; 8 nucleotides align to TRBD1. The junction had 6 bases not matched to a gene; V was cut back by 2 bases and J by 6 bases. The CDR3 is made up of 14 amino acids.

This clonotype was seen repeatedly, ten times or more. As an off-target read in a library built for alpha chains, this beta chain has a frequency of little significance. The chain uses TRBV6-2 or TRBV6-3 and TRBJ1-5, with unresolved D. Germline V lookup: CDR1 MNHEY, CDR2 SVGEGT. The V gene lost 6 bases and the J gene lost 7 bases, with 10 bases spanning the gap. The CDR3 loop spans 12 amino acids. In DNA, the CDR3 is TGTGCCAGCAGAGGAGGTGGACAGCCCCAGCATTTT. It translates to CASRGGGQPQHF.

In its sample, this clonotype was seen a few times. Found in a library prepared for alpha chains, this beta chain is an off-target read, and its abundance has little meaning. The V call is TRBV19, the J call TRBJ2-2; D uncertain. V was pared by 10 bases and J by 2 bases, with 14 bases between. Per germline, CDR1 LNHDA and CDR2 SQIVND (reference sequence). The CDR3 loop spans 14 amino acids. CDR3 in DNA: TGTGCCACCCAACCCGGGTCTAACACCGGGGAGCTGTTTTTT. This sequence encodes CATQPGSNTGELFF.

Remarks on this clonotype: Within a library made for alpha chains, this beta chain is off target, and its count is uninformative. The rearrangement uses TRBV20-1 and TRBJ2-7; the D is unclear. This CDR3 comprises 14 residues. CDR1 is DFQATT, CDR2 SNEGSKA, per germline (reference sequence). Trimming took off 5 bases at V and 2 bases at J, with 16 bases between the two ends. CDR3 in amino acids: CSAFSPGDPYEQYF. CDR3 DNA sequence: TGCAGTGCTTTTTCCCCGGGTGACCCCTACGAGCAGTACTTC.

By share, this clonotype ranks as medium-sized. This beta chain lies outside the target of a library built for alpha chains; its clone size means little. CDR3 amino acids: CASSALGETQYF. DNA for the CDR3: TGTGCCAGCAGTGCTCTAGGGGAGACCCAGTACTTC. The chain has TRBV6-6 and TRBJ2-5; D not resolved. This CDR3 comprises 12 residues. Per the germline V gene, CDR1 is MNHNY and CDR2 is SVGAGI (reference sequence). V gave up 5 bases and J gave up 5 bases, with 9 bases separating them.

In regard to this clonotype: A much larger clone sits a single nucleotide away, making a read error possible. Little can be read into the size of this beta chain, an off-target read in a library designed for alpha chains. CDR3 in amino acids: CSALRGIGTDTQYF. The CDR3 DNA reads as TGCAGTGCTTTACGGGGGATTGGGACAGATACGCAGTATTTT. This chain joins TRBV20-1 and TRBJ2-3, with D possibly matching TRBD2 (6 bases). CDR1 DFQATT and CDR2 SNEGSKA come from the germline V gene (reference sequence). This CDR3 has 14 amino acids. V was pared by 5 bases and J by 3 bases, with 15 bases between.

This clonotype was recorded at least ten times. This beta chain came through as a stray read in a library set up for alpha chains, and its size says little. The rearrangement links TRBV2 to TRBJ2-5; TRBD2 aligns across 14 bases. CDR1 and CDR2 from the germline V gene are SNHLY and FYNNEI. The CDR3 spans 15 residues. J lost 7 bases, V lost 6 bases, and 7 bases had no gene match. The CDR3: CASREGLAGVATQYF. CDR3 bases: TGTGCCAGCAGGGAGGGACTAGCGGGGGTAGCGACCCAGTACTTC. The full variable domain, completed using reference TRBV2 and TRBJ2-5, is EPEVTQTPSHQVTQMGQEVILRCVPISNHLYFYWYRQILGQKVEFLVSFYNNEISEKSEIFDDQFSVERPDGSNFTLKIRSTKLEDSAMYFCASREGLAGVATQYFGPGTRLLVL.

Notes on this clonotype: Because this beta chain is a stray read in a library intended to capture alpha chains, its abundance should not be given much weight. V usage is TRBV7-9 and J usage is TRBJ1-1; no clear D gene. The CDR3 is 16 residues long. Trimming removed 5 bases from V and 0 bases from J, with 16 bases in between. CDR1 is SEHNR and CDR2 is FQNEAQ in the germline V gene (reference sequence). CDR3: CASSPRGTRMNTEAFF. In nucleotides, the CDR3 is TGTGCCAGCAGCCCCCGGGGAACTCGCATGAACACTGAAGCTTTCTTT. Full variable domain (remainder filled in from reference TRBV7-9 and TRBJ1-1): DTGVSQNPRHKITKRGQNVTFRCDPISEHNRLYWYRQTLGQGPEFLTYFQNEAQLEKSRLLSDRFSAERPKGSFSTLEIQRTEQGDSAMYLCASSPRGTRMNTEAFFGQGTRLTVV.

This clonotype occurred many times. For a library built for alpha chains, this beta chain is a stray read; little rests on its size. V usage is TRBV4-2 and J usage is TRBJ2-5; TRBD2 aligns across 7 bases. J was trimmed by 2 bases and V by 0 bases; bases with no gene match: 9. Germline CDR1 reads LGHNA; CDR2 reads YNFKEQ. The CDR3 has 17 amino acids. The CDR3 region is CASSQDRQRGIQETQYF. As DNA, the CDR3 is TGTGCCAGCAGCCAAGATCGTCAGCGGGGTATTCAAGAGACCCAGTACTTC.